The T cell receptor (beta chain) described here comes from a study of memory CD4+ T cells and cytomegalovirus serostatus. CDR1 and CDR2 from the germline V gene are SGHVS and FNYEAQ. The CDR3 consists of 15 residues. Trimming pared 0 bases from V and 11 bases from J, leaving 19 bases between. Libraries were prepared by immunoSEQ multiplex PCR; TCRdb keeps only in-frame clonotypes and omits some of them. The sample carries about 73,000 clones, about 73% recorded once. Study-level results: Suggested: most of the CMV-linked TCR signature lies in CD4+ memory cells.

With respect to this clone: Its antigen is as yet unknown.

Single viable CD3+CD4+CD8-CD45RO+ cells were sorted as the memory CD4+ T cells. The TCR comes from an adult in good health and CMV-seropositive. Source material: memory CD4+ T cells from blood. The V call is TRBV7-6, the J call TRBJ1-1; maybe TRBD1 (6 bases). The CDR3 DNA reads TGTGCCAGCAGCTTAGCGACCGGGGGCGGCGGGGCGGCTTTCTTT. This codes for CASSLATGGGGAAFF.